The 22 T cell receptor beta chains given below trace back to one sample, sequenced in a study of spatial heterogeneity in lung cancer (dated by TCRdb to the late 2010s). Sample time point, as interpreted from the label and publication: sample taken at primary tumor resection. What the work shows at the level of the full study, not this receptor alone: The tumor nonsynonymous mutation count correlated with the number of expanded intratumoral alpha and beta TCRs.

The library was generated by 5' RACE. The sequencer listed for this sample is NextSeq 500. The raw public data were reprocessed by TCRdb itself: fastp quality trimming at Q25, MiXCR clonotype calling, in-frame beta chains only. For every CDR3 protein sequence, its rows merge into one entry that carries the most common genes and DNA. The sample table lists about 9,300 distinct CDR3 sequences, roughly 54% of them with a count of one. Roughly 28% of the sample is taken by the ten largest. These receptors' antigens are unknown. The material sequenced was lung tumor tissue, taken at surgery. These receptors were obtained from a female donor with early-stage non-small cell lung cancer.

This clonotype came up a few times. The chain links TRBV9 to TRBJ2-1, with D unclear. The germline gives CDR1 SGDLS, CDR2 YYNGEE. The length of the CDR3 is 12 residues. Between the trimmed V and J ends, which lost 2 bases and 9 bases, there was a span of 9 bases. CDR3 protein: CASSVAQGEQFF. CDR3 bases: TGTGCCAGCAGCGTGGCACAAGGTGAGCAGTTCTTC.

This chain links TRBV29-1 with TRBJ2-6, with D hard to call. Trimming took off 0 bases at V and 4 bases at J, with 4 bases between the two ends. The CDR3 is 13 amino acids. Per germline, CDR1 SQVTM and CDR2 ANQGSEA. CDR3 residues: CSVEEAGANVLTF. The CDR3 DNA is TGCAGCGTTGAAGAGGCGGGGGCCAACGTCCTGACTTTC. Based on the CDR3 plus reference TRBV29-1 and TRBJ2-6, the full variable domain is SAVISQKPSRDICQRGTSLTIQCQVDSQVTMMFWYRQQPGQSLTLIATANQGSEATYESGFVIDKFPISRPNLTFSTLTVSNMSPEDSSIYLCSVEEAGANVLTFGAGSRLTVL.

The table lists this clonotype with a few counts. The V and J genes are TRBV20-1 and TRBJ2-7; D perhaps matches TRBD1 (5 bases). Germline values: CDR1 DFQATT, CDR2 SNEGSKA (reference sequence). Trimming removed 6 bases from V and 3 bases from J, with 18 bases in between. CDR3 size: 14 residues. CDR3 residues: CSAAPTGRDYEQYF. CDR3 bases: TGCAGTGCCGCTCCTACGGGCAGGGACTACGAGCAGTACTTC.

This clonotype was picked up a small number of times. The J gene is TRBJ2-1, the V gene TRBV6-1; D perhaps matches TRBD1 (7 bases). The germline V gene has CDR1 MNHNS and CDR2 SASEGT. Trimming stripped 7 bases from V and 5 bases from J, with 18 bases between. CDR3 length: 15 amino acids. CDR3 bases: TGTGCCAGCACCCTAAGGCAGGGGGGACACAATGAGCAGTTCTTC. The encoded protein is CASTLRQGGHNEQFF.

The V gene is TRBV12-3 or TRBV12-4, the J gene TRBJ2-1, with 12 bases identical to TRBD2. CDR3 length equals 15 residues. V lost 6 bases to trimming and J lost 6 bases; unmatched junction nucleotides: 6. CDR3: CASSISSGGANEQFF. The CDR3 DNA reads TGTGCCAGCAGCATTTCTAGCGGGGGGGCCAATGAGCAGTTCTTC.

This clonotype has more than one count but fewer than ten. The chain has TRBV19 and TRBJ2-7; TRBD2 might be the D (5 bases). Trimming took off 3 bases at V and 3 bases at J, with 18 bases between the two ends. The CDR3 has 16 amino acids. Germline V gene sequence: CDR1 LNHDA, CDR2 SQIVND (reference sequence). The CDR3, as DNA: TGTGCCAGTAGTATGAGGGCGGACCGGAGCGTCTACGAGCAGTACTTC. Its translation is CASSMRADRSVYEQYF.

This clonotype was detected a few times. This chain links TRBV5-1 with TRBJ2-6; D remains unclear. This CDR3 spans 18 amino acids. CDR1 is SGHRS and CDR2 is YFSETQ in the germline V gene. The V end lost 0 bases, the J end lost 2 bases, and 15 bases lay between the germline ends. The CDR3 loop is CASSLAFGSLTGANVLTF. CDR3 in DNA: TGCGCCAGCAGCTTGGCCTTTGGTTCTCTCACTGGGGCCAACGTCCTGACTTTC.

Written as DNA, the CDR3 is TGTGCCAGCTCACCGTTAGCGGGGGGCCCCTACAATGAGCAGTTCTTC. This gives the protein CASSPLAGGPYNEQFF. This rearrangement joins TRBV18 to TRBJ2-1, with TRBD2 matching 10 bases. The V segment lost 3 bases and the J segment 2 bases; nucleotides outside the gene matches: 4. CDR1 and CDR2 from the germline V gene are KGHSH and LQKENI. The CDR3 is 16 residues long.

J is TRBJ2-3 and V is TRBV5-1; 7 nucleotides line up with TRBD2. V dropped 3 bases and J dropped 1; count of bases not matched to a gene: 5. This CDR3 comprises 15 residues. Germline CDR1 and CDR2: SGHRS and YFSETQ. The CDR3: CASSSGLRGTDTQYF. In DNA, the CDR3 is TGCGCCAGCAGCTCGGGACTACGGGGCACAGATACGCAGTATTTT. Using reference TRBV5-1 and TRBJ2-3 for the parts outside the CDR3, the full variable domain is KAGVTQTPRYLIKTRGQQVTLSCSPISGHRSVSWYQQTPGQGLQFLFEYFSETQRNKGNFPGRFSGRQFSNSRSEMNVSTLELGDSALYLCASSSGLRGTDTQYFGPGTRLTVL.

The chain recombines TRBV6-6 with TRBJ1-2, with 7 bases lining up with TRBD1. Germline CDR1 reads MNHNY; CDR2 reads SVGAGI (reference sequence). This CDR3 has 13 residues. After removal of 2 bases from V and 5 bases from J, the junction contained 2 bases not matched to a gene. The CDR3: CASSYGTDYGYTF. CDR3 coding DNA: TGTGCCAGCAGTTACGGGACAGATTATGGCTACACCTTC.

The V gene is TRBV4-1, the J gene TRBJ1-5; D may be TRBD1 (5 bases). The V gene's germline CDR1 is MGHRA and CDR2 YSYEKL. Trimming removed 0 bases from V and 10 bases from J, with 25 bases in between. The CDR3 consists of 18 residues. The CDR3 sequence is CASSQDRGPSMGFVPQHF. Here the CDR3 DNA reads TGCGCCAGCAGCCAAGATAGGGGACCGTCAATGGGGTTTGTACCCCAGCATTTT.

The rearrangement links TRBV7-2 to TRBJ2-5, with D possibly being TRBD1 (5 bases). Trimming cost V 1 base and J 3 bases, with 21 bases left between them. This CDR3 comprises 18 residues. The germline gives CDR1 SGHTA, CDR2 FQGNSA. Here the CDR3 DNA reads TGTGCCAGCAGCTTAGGACAGCTCGAGCTAGTGAGAAAAGAGACCCAGTACTTC. Encoded protein: CASSLGQLELVRKETQYF.

This clonotype was seen a few times. J is TRBJ2-5 and V is TRBV6-1, with D uncertain. The CDR3 extends over 17 amino acids. The ends were cut back, 6 bases at V and 4 bases at J, with 24 bases in the middle. The V gene's germline CDR1 is MNHNS and CDR2 SASEGT. The chain's CDR3 is CASSPNPRPHQGETQYF. The CDR3 DNA follows: TGTGCCAGCAGCCCAAACCCTAGACCCCACCAAGGAGAGACCCAGTACTTC.

V usage is TRBV30 and J usage is TRBJ2-7; D unresolved. The ends were cut back, 2 bases at V and 1 base at J, with 9 bases in the middle. The CDR3 loop spans 13 amino acids. Germline V gene data show CDR1 as GTSNPN and CDR2 as SVGIG (reference sequence). CDR3 loop: CAWSRRHSYEQYF. The CDR3, as DNA: TGTGCCTGGAGTCGCAGGCATTCCTACGAGCAGTACTTC.

This clonotype was picked up a small number of times. This sequence joins TRBV6-2 or TRBV6-3 and TRBJ2-7; D is possibly TRBD2 (6 bases). V lost 2 bases and J lost 1, with 9 bases in between. There are 14 residues in the CDR3. The germline CDR1 and CDR2 sequences are MNHEY and SVGEGT. The CDR3 DNA reads TGTGCCAGCAGTTACCATGGAGGGTCCTACGAGCAGTACTTC. It is translated as CASSYHGGSYEQYF.

This clonotype is categorized as medium-sized. V is TRBV7-2 and J is TRBJ2-7; D assignment may be TRBD1 or TRBD2 (6 bases each). The CDR3 is 14 residues long. The V gene lost 5 bases and the J gene lost 1 base, with 12 bases spanning the gap. Germline CDR1 is SGHTA and CDR2 is FQGNSA. The CDR3 region is CASSPGAGSYEQYF. CDR3 coding DNA: TGTGCCAGCAGCCCGGGGGCAGGGTCCTACGAGCAGTACTTC.

This clonotype was detected a few times. The CDR3 region has the DNA TGTGCCAGCAAAGCGACAGGGAATGTGAACACTGAAGCTTTCTTT. Encoded protein: CASKATGNVNTEAFF. V usage is TRBV28 and J usage is TRBJ1-1, with TRBD1 matching 7 bases. The CDR3 runs 15 residues. Germline V gene data show CDR1 as MDHEN and CDR2 as SYDVKM. Trimming took 7 bases from V and 0 from J; bases not matched to a gene: 8.

The J gene is TRBJ2-7, the V gene TRBV12-3 or TRBV12-4, with TRBD2 matching over 12 bases. The CDR3 sequence is 14 residues long. J was trimmed by 2 bases and V by 6 bases; bases with no gene match: 2. CDR3: CASSLAGGPYEQYF. The CDR3 nucleotides are TGTGCCAGCAGCCTAGCGGGGGGGCCCTACGAGCAGTACTTC.

The chain carries TRBV2 and TRBJ1-6; 10 bases are a match to TRBD1. Germline V gene sequence: CDR1 SNHLY, CDR2 FYNNEI. J gave up 9 bases and V 8 bases, and 10 bases lay outside the gene matches. This CDR3 has 15 residues. CDR3 coding DNA: TGTGCCAGCGGTCCCCTGGGACAGGGGACTTCACCCCTCCACTTT. It codes for CASGPLGQGTSPLHF.

This clonotype was observed a few times. The J gene is TRBJ2-1, the V gene TRBV4-1; TRBD2 is a possible D gene (5 bases). The V end lost 1 base, the J end lost 10 bases, and 14 bases lay between the germline ends. The CDR3 spans 14 residues. The V gene's germline CDR1 is MGHRA and CDR2 YSYEKL. The CDR3 DNA reads as TGCGCCAGCAGCCAAGGACTAACCCTCGGGGAGCAGTTCTTC. It codes for CASSQGLTLGEQFF.

The genes are TRBV20-1 and TRBJ1-4; D is uncertain. The CDR3 spans 13 residues. Trimming stripped 1 base from V and 7 bases from J, with 10 bases between. Per germline, CDR1 DFQATT and CDR2 SNEGSKA (reference sequence). The CDR3 protein is CSARGGRPEKLFF. The CDR3 coding sequence is TGCAGTGCTAGAGGAGGTCGGCCTGAAAAACTGTTTTTT.

The J gene is TRBJ1-4, the V gene TRBV4-3, with unresolved D. In germline, CDR1 is LGHNA, CDR2 YSLEER. This CDR3 spans 14 amino acids. The ends were cut back, 1 base at V and 7 bases at J, with 10 bases in the middle. The CDR3 DNA reads TGCGCCAGCAGCCAAGTAGGATACAGTGAAAAACTGTTTTTT. Translated, it gives CASSQVGYSEKLFF.